The 12 T cell receptor beta chains listed next were all sequenced from one sample in a study of CD8+ T cells in alopecia areata. The pooled cutaneous lymph node cells were sorted using several markers (CD4, CD8alpha, NKG2D, NKG2ACE and others). Extracted from the samples, RNA was reverse transcribed into cDNA to serve as the sequencing template. Sequencing was performed with immunoSEQ multiplex PCR; in TCRdb, only in-frame clones are kept and a portion is missing. Listed for the sample are about 6,000 clones, none seen a single time. The material sequenced was CD8+ T cells sorted from a lymph node. The receptors stem from a C3H/HeJ mouse with alopecia areata. This strain has MHC haplotype H2-k.

This clone was seen ten or more times. The listed genes are named as in mouse. The read ends 4 residues shy of where the CDR3 ends; the end is completed using the germline J gene. The rearrangement links TRBV1 to TRBJ2-1; the match to TRBD1 covers 9 bases. Germline V gene lookup returns CDR1 NSQYPW and CDR2 LRSPGD (reference sequence). The CDR3 covers 15 residues. V lost 0 bases, J lost 4 bases, and 1 base stayed unmatched. The CDR3: CTCSADGTGYAEQFF. Partial CDR3 DNA: TGCACCTGCAGTGCAGATGGGACAGGGTATGCT.

This clone showed up many times. Genes and germline are mouse. The DNA ends 4 residues before the CDR3 does, and the rest of the CDR3 is filled in from the germline J gene. This chain joins TRBV5 and TRBJ2-5, with 8 bases that match TRBD2. V shed 3 bases, J shed 2 bases, and the junction held 4 bases outside the gene matches. This CDR3 is built from 15 residues. The germline gives CDR1 LGHNA, CDR2 YNLKQL (reference sequence). CDR3 protein: CASSHSTGGQDTQYF. CDR3 bases read: TGTGCCAGCAGCCACTCTACTGGGGGCCAAGAC.

This clone rates as medium-sized (0.01 to 0.1%). Germline and genes: mouse. The CDR3 end lies 3 residues beyond the end of the read and is filled in from the germline J gene. This rearrangement joins TRBV17 to TRBJ1-6; D perhaps matches TRBD1 (6 bases). TRBJ1-6 is designated an ORF whose function remains uncertain. V lost 1 base to trimming and J lost 5 bases, with 9 bases between them. Germline V gene sequence: CDR1 MNHDT, CDR2 YYDKIL. The length of the CDR3 is 15 residues. CDR3 DNA, as far as it was read: TGTGCTAGCAGTAGAGGTACAGGGAATAATTCGCCC. Translated, it gives CASSRGTGNNSP. In full, the CDR3 is CASSRGTGNNSPLYF.

This clone was seen only a few times. The junction differs from germline at one of its ends, possibly a read error. Mouse gene names and germline throughout. The read finishes 4 residues shy of the CDR3 end, and the germline J gene is used to complete it. The chain has TRBV19 and TRBJ2-1; 7 bases map to TRBD2. CDR1 and CDR2 from the germline V gene are FNHDT and SITEND (reference sequence). The CDR3 length is 13 residues. CDR3 DNA (partial): TGTACCAGCAGTATAAACTGGGGAGCT. It translates to CTSSINWGA. The whole CDR3 region reads CTSSINWGAEQFF.

This clone is termed medium-sized (0.01 to 0.1%). Mouse names are used for the genes. The read ends 4 residues shy of where the CDR3 ends; the end is completed using the germline J gene. The J gene is TRBJ2-5, the V gene TRBV16, with D perhaps matching TRBD1 (7 bases). Between the trimmed V and J ends, which lost 5 bases and 3 bases, there was a span of 12 bases. The CDR3 extends over 14 amino acids. From germline, CDR1 is SGHSA and CDR2 FRNQAP. The CDR3 loop reads CASSPEGAQDTQYF. The CDR3 DNA, read in part, is TGTGCAAGCAGCCCCGAGGGGGCGCAAGAC. The variable domain in full, completed from reference TRBV16 and TRBJ2-5, reads NAGVIQTPRHKVTGKGQEATLWCEPISGHSAVFWYRQTIVQGLEFLTYFRNQAPIDDSGMPKERFSAQMPNQSHSTLKIQSTQPQDSAVYLCASSPEGAQDTQYFGPGTRLLVL.

Ten or more counts support this clone. Gene labels here are mouse ones. Sequencing ends 4 residues short of the CDR3 end; the germline J gene provides the rest. The chain couples TRBV13-3 to TRBJ2-3, with 7 bases identical to TRBD1. This CDR3 has 14 residues. V lost 4 bases to trimming and J lost 0 bases; unmatched junction nucleotides: 2. Germline V gives CDR1 NNHDY, CDR2 SYVADS. The sequenced CDR3 bases are TGTGCCAGCAGTCCCAGGGGGAGTGCAGAA. Translated, it gives CASSPRGSAE. The CDR3, in full, reads CASSPRGSAETLYF.

Worth noting for this clone: Any gene name here is a mouse gene name. The read comes to an end 4 residues before the CDR3 does, leaving the germline J gene to fill in the end. The chain joins TRBV5 to TRBJ2-7; 11 nucleotides agree with TRBD2. With 3 bases clipped from V and 0 bases from J, the junction kept 4 bases outside the gene matches. The V gene's germline CDR1 is LGHNA and CDR2 YNLKQL (reference sequence). This CDR3 comprises 16 residues. CDR3 in amino acids: CASSQPGLGDSYEQYF. CDR3 bases read: TGTGCCAGCAGCCAGCCGGGACTGGGGGACTCCTAT.

In this sample, this clone turned up a few times. Mouse germline and gene names are used. The CDR3 goes on 4 residues after the read ends, and that part is filled in from the germline J gene. The gene calls are TRBV13-2 and TRBJ2-4, with a weak D call TRBD2 (6 bases). With 3 bases removed from V and 1 base from J, the gap between germline ends came to 9 bases. Germline assignment: CDR1 NNHNN and CDR2 SYGAGS (reference sequence). This CDR3 comprises 14 residues. This chain's CDR3 is CASGVRLGQNTLYF. CDR3 DNA (partial): TGTGCCAGCGGTGTCAGACTGGGTCAAAAC.

Of note for this clone: Gene labels here are mouse ones. The read ends 4 residues shy of where the CDR3 ends; the end is completed using the germline J gene. V gene TRBV13-1 combines with J gene TRBJ2-1; 10 bases are a match to TRBD1. CDR3 length: 15 residues. CDR1 is NSHNY, CDR2 SYGAGN, per germline. The junction had 2 bases not matched to a gene; V was cut back by 3 bases and J by 2 bases. CDR3 bases read: TGTGCCAGCAGTGGGGGACAGGGGCACTATGCT. Protein product: CASSGGQGHYA. The complete CDR3 protein is CASSGGQGHYAEQFF.

This clone was observed a few times. Gene names and germline match the mouse. The read terminates 4 residues before the CDR3 end, so the remaining end is supplied by the germline J gene. The chain combines TRBV5 with TRBJ2-1; 12 bases match TRBD2. The V and J ends lost 4 bases and 4 bases, in that order; junction bases with no gene match: 5. The CDR3 sequence is 16 residues long. From germline, CDR1 is LGHNA and CDR2 YNLKQL (reference sequence). CDR3 DNA, as far as it was read: TGTGCCAGCAGCCCCATCGGGACTGGGGGGTATGCT. As protein: CASSPIGTGGYA. Given in full, the CDR3 is CASSPIGTGGYAEQFF.

This clone has just a few counts. Genes and germline are mouse. The CDR3 end falls 4 residues outside the read, so it is completed with the germline J gene. This sequence joins TRBV5 and TRBJ2-2, with TRBD2 matching 8 bases. Trimming at V came to 0 bases and at J to 1 base, leaving 1 base not matched to a gene. This CDR3 has 16 amino acids. Looked up from germline, CDR1 is LGHNA and CDR2 is YNLKQL (reference sequence). Incomplete CDR3 DNA: TGTGCCAGCAGCCAAGACTGGGGGGTAAACACCGGG. Its translation: CASSQDWGVNTG. The CDR3, in full, reads CASSQDWGVNTGQLYF.

This clone appeared a few times. Each gene name is a mouse one. Coverage ceases 4 residues before the CDR3 finishes, and the germline J gene fills in the end. The chain recombines TRBV2 with TRBJ1-2; TRBD1 might be the D (6 bases). Germline CDR1 LGHNA, CDR2 YSYQKL. This CDR3 has 13 residues. The V end was cut by 3 bases, the J end by 1 base, with 6 bases between. The CDR3 loop is CASSQDRNSDYTF. The sequenced CDR3 bases are TGTGCCAGCAGCCAGGACAGAAACTCC.